This TCR beta chain was documented in a study of regulatory T cells in long-lasting Graves disease. Study as a whole: Graves' patients (newly diagnosed) had been on antithyroid drugs under 3 months.

Construction of TCR beta libraries relied on iRepertoire HTBI primers and on Arm-PCR targeting CDR3 regions. Each CDR3 protein gets one entry after TCRdb re-called the multiplex PCR reads with MiXCR. The sample has around 450,000 distinct CDR3 sequences; 14% to 15% are singletons. This CDR3 region has 15 residues. Germline V gene sequence: CDR1 LNHDA, CDR2 SQIVND (reference sequence). V dropped 1 base and J dropped 9 bases, with 13 bases sitting between them. The time point is: newly diagnosed GD, antithyroid drugs for less than 3 months. PBMCs provided the RNA from which the TCR library was made. This clonotype has a handful of counts. The data also belong to a second study, concerning T cells in Graves' hyperthyroidism and ophthalmopathy. In that study: Those with hyperthyroidism were 18 to 65 years old, newly diagnosed, and ill for under 2 months. RT-PCR in the first round (using the HTBI primer set) targeted the TCR CDR3. From stable hyperthyroidism, ophthalmopathy was set apart by a 13 V-J model.

The clonotype was recovered from a woman aged 25-40 years with Graves disease. This chain connects TRBV19 to TRBJ1-6; D perhaps matches TRBD1 (5 bases). The material sequenced was peripheral blood mononuclear cells (PBMCs), taken at new diagnosis, from a patient treated with antithyroid drugs. The CDR3 is CASSIAGGGSSPLHF. CDR3 nucleotide sequence: TGTGCCAGTAGTATAGCGGGGGGAGGAAGTTCACCCCTCCACTTT.